Below are 31 T cell receptor beta chains sequenced from a single sample in a study of Ad26.COV2.S vaccination and SARS-CoV-2 variants. Sequencing used immunoSEQ multiplex PCR; TCRdb keeps in-frame clones, though not all of them. The sample shows roughly 680,000 clones, 89% of them seen only once. Treatment given: roughly 18 received Ad26.COV2.S at low or high dose, single or two shots; several received placebo; per-sample allocation not given. Each sample was drawn 63 days after the first injection (of vaccine or placebo). The material was peripheral blood, obtained in a trial of Ad26.COV2.S vaccine versus placebo. All receptors come from a person aged 18-65 years who received the Ad26.COV2.S COVID-19 vaccine or a placebo.

J is TRBJ2-2 and V is TRBV11-3, with TRBD1 as a possible D gene (7 bases). The length of the CDR3 is 14 residues. Deletions cut 3 bases from V and 6 bases from J, with 11 bases between. Germline V CDR1 and CDR2: SGHNT, YENEEA. For the CDR3, the DNA is TGTGCCAGCAGCTTGGGACAGCGGGCCGGGGAGCTGTTTTTT. It specifies CASSLGQRAGELFF.

This chain uses TRBV6-6 with TRBJ1-1, with D maybe TRBD1 (6 bases). The V end was cut by 5 bases, the J end by 6 bases, with 13 bases between. The CDR3 runs to 13 residues. Germline CDR1 is MNHNY and CDR2 is SVGAGI (reference sequence). CDR3 loop: CASSGQLGPEAFF. For the CDR3, the DNA is TGTGCCAGCAGTGGACAGTTAGGGCCTGAAGCTTTCTTT.

This chain joins TRBV14 and TRBJ2-7; 7 bases are a match to TRBD1. The J segment lost 0 bases and the V segment lost 6 bases, leaving 14 bases of the junction unmatched. Germline V lookup: CDR1 SGHDN, CDR2 FVKESK. This CDR3 is built from 17 residues. The DNA of the CDR3 is TGTGCCAGCAGATCTCGGCCGGGACAGCTGCACTCCTACGAGCAGTACTTC. Translated: CASRSRPGQLHSYEQYF. The full variable domain, with the rest looked up from reference TRBV14 and TRBJ2-7, is EAGVTQFPSHSVIEKGQTVTLRCDPISGHDNLYWYRRVMGKEIKFLLHFVKESKQDESGMPNNRFLAERTGGTYSTLKVQPAELEDSGVYFCASRSRPGQLHSYEQYFGPGTRLTVT.

The chain recombines TRBV29-1 with TRBJ1-3, with 7 bases lining up with TRBD1. Germline-derived CDR1 and CDR2 are SQVTM and ANQGSEA. The CDR3 extends over 14 amino acids. Trimming took 7 bases from V and 0 from J; bases not matched to a gene: 6. CDR3 sequence: CSARDSASGNTIYF. The CDR3 DNA reads TGCAGCGCCAGGGACAGCGCCTCTGGAAACACCATATATTTT.

The chain uses TRBV9 and TRBJ2-6, with a tentative D call TRBD2 (6 bases). The ends were cut back, 4 bases at V and 0 bases at J, with 14 bases in the middle. This CDR3 has 17 residues. Germline CDR1 and CDR2: SGDLS and YYNGEE. The CDR3 region is CASSPGGASSGANVLTF. CDR3 nucleotide sequence: TGTGCCAGCAGCCCCGGGGGAGCCAGCTCTGGGGCCAACGTCCTGACTTTC.

The gene calls are TRBV7-6 and TRBJ2-2; D unclear. Trimming took off 5 bases at V and 13 bases at J, with 11 bases between the two ends. CDR3 length equals 11 residues. Germline V gives CDR1 SGHVS, CDR2 FNYEAQ. The CDR3 protein is CASSNTKGLFF. In DNA form, the CDR3 reads TGTGCCAGCAGCAATACGAAGGGGCTGTTTTTT.

J is TRBJ2-5 and V is TRBV12-5; 8 nucleotides align to TRBD1. CDR1 is LGHNT, CDR2 FRNRAP, per germline. After removal of 3 bases from V and 5 bases from J, the junction contained 8 bases not matched to a gene. The CDR3 sequence is 15 residues long. The CDR3 loop is CASGLGQGASETQYF. The CDR3, as DNA: TGTGCTAGTGGTTTAGGACAGGGTGCATCGGAGACCCAGTACTTC.

This chain links TRBV27 with TRBJ2-7, with D perhaps given as TRBD1 or TRBD2 (6 bases each). The ends were cut back, 7 bases at V and 0 bases at J, with 13 bases in the middle. This CDR3 comprises 14 residues. CDR1 and CDR2 from the germline V gene are MNHEY and SMNVEV (reference sequence). CDR3 nucleotide sequence: TGTGCCAGCAAGTCGTGGGGGGCCTCCTACGAGCAGTACTTC. As protein: CASKSWGASYEQYF.

The rearrangement links TRBV3-1 (or the pseudogene TRBV3-2) to TRBJ1-4, with 9 bases lining up with TRBD1. The CDR3 totals 15 residues. Germline V CDR1 and CDR2: LGHDT, YNNKEL (reference sequence). With 4 bases clipped from V and 11 bases from J, the junction kept 11 bases outside the gene matches. The CDR3 region has the DNA TGTGCCAGCAGCCTAATCGGGACAGGGATCACCAAACTGTTTTTT. Its translation: CASSLIGTGITKLFF.

CDR3 nucleotide sequence: TGCAGTGCTTACGCTTCAGGGGACACCTTC. Its protein is CSAYASGDTF. The chain links TRBV20-1 to TRBJ1-2, with a tentative D call TRBD1 (6 bases). Deletions cut 5 bases from V and 12 bases from J, with 13 bases between. The CDR3 spans 10 residues. The germline gives CDR1 DFQATT, CDR2 SNEGSKA (reference sequence).

This clone was found once. This specimen includes other DNA sequences encoding the same CDR3. The CDR3 nucleotides are TGTGCCAGCAGCTTAGCGGCGAACACTGAAGCTTTCTTT. This codes for CASSLAANTEAFF. V is TRBV7-2 and J is TRBJ1-1, with unresolved D. Trimming took 0 bases from V and 1 from J, leaving 3 bases between them. This CDR3 contains 13 residues. Per the germline V gene, CDR1 is SGHTA and CDR2 is FQGNSA.

The V gene is TRBV6-5, the J gene TRBJ1-3; no clear D. The CDR3 sequence is 14 residues long. Trimming stripped 2 bases from V and 3 bases from J, with 8 bases between. CDR1 MNHEY and CDR2 SVGAGI come from the germline V gene. Written as DNA, the CDR3 is TGTGCCAGCAGTTACGGAGCAAGTGGAAACACCATATATTTT. It is translated as CASSYGASGNTIYF.

J is TRBJ2-7 and V is TRBV19; possible D gene TRBD1, 6 bases. CDR1 LNHDA and CDR2 SQIVND come from the germline V gene (reference sequence). The CDR3 loop spans 14 amino acids. V lost 1 base, J lost 6 bases, and 13 bases lay in between. In DNA form, the CDR3 reads TGTGCCAGTAGTATAGGCAGGGGCGCGACCGAGCAGTACTTC. It is translated as CASSIGRGATEQYF.

This chain links TRBV11-2 with TRBJ1-2, with unresolved D. The germline CDR1 and CDR2 sequences are SGHAT and FQNNGV. This CDR3 contains 14 residues. V shed 7 bases and J shed 6 bases, with 18 bases lying between them. CDR3 in amino acids: CASTAGYSWNGYTF. The CDR3, as DNA: TGTGCCAGCACGGCCGGATATTCTTGGAATGGCTACACCTTC.

The chain uses TRBV5-1 and TRBJ2-7; a possible D gene is TRBD2 (6 bases). The ends were cut back, 0 bases at V and 6 bases at J, with 16 bases in the middle. The germline CDR1 and CDR2 sequences are SGHRS and YFSETQ. CDR3 length: 15 amino acids. The CDR3 region is CASSLVGGSASEQYF. The DNA of the CDR3 is TGCGCCAGCAGCTTGGTAGGAGGGTCCGCCAGCGAGCAGTACTTC.

This chain links TRBV7-8 with TRBJ2-1, with no clear D. Germline values: CDR1 SGHVS, CDR2 FQNEAQ. The CDR3 runs to 15 residues. V gave up 3 bases and J gave up 2 bases, with 11 bases separating them. The CDR3 DNA reads as TGTGCCAGCAGCTTGAAATCGGCTACCTACAATGAGCAGTTCTTC. Protein: CASSLKSATYNEQFF.

The chain has TRBV10-1 and TRBJ2-6; possibly TRBD1 or TRBD2 for D (5 bases each). The CDR3 extends over 13 amino acids. Germline assignment: CDR1 WNHNN and CDR2 SYGVQD (reference sequence). With 8 bases removed from V and 0 bases from J, the gap between germline ends came to 5 bases. For the CDR3, the DNA is TGCGCCAGCGGGGGCTCTGGGGCCAACGTCCTGACTTTC. This gives the protein CASGGSGANVLTF.

The chain uses TRBV14 and TRBJ2-5; 9 bases agree with TRBD1. Per germline, CDR1 SGHDN and CDR2 FVKESK. CDR3 size: 15 residues. V shed 3 bases, J shed 4 bases, and the junction held 6 bases outside the gene matches. For the CDR3, the DNA is TGTGCCAGCAGCCAGACAGGGGGAACTTTAGAGACCCAGTACTTC. Translated, it gives CASSQTGGTLETQYF.

The chain is built from TRBV18 and TRBJ2-2; a possible D gene is TRBD1 (6 bases). The germline gives CDR1 KGHSH, CDR2 LQKENI. Trimming shortened V by 1 base and J by 6 bases, and 12 bases separated the two germline ends. This CDR3 has 15 residues. The CDR3 spells CASSPRDNNSGELFF. The DNA for the CDR3 is TGTGCCAGCTCACCACGGGACAACAACTCCGGGGAGCTGTTTTTT.

V is TRBV30 and J is TRBJ1-1; D is ambiguous. In germline, CDR1 is GTSNPN, CDR2 SVGIG (reference sequence). V lost 0 bases, J lost 4 bases, and 6 bases lay in between. The CDR3 runs 12 residues. CDR3 amino acids: CAWSVGSTEAFF. Here the CDR3 DNA reads TGTGCCTGGAGTGTGGGGAGCACTGAAGCTTTCTTT.

The chain is built from TRBV9 and TRBJ2-7; 8 bases are a match to TRBD1. The V gene end was trimmed by 0 bases and the J gene end by 2 bases; junction bases not matched to a gene: 4. The CDR3 extends over 15 amino acids. Germline V gene sequence: CDR1 SGDLS, CDR2 YYNGEE. The CDR3 protein is CASSVAPGGAYEQYF. The CDR3 region has the DNA TGTGCCAGCAGCGTAGCTCCAGGGGGCGCCTACGAGCAGTACTTC.

A single count supports this clone. This rearrangement joins TRBV28 to TRBJ2-1, with 10 bases fitting TRBD2. Germline assignment: CDR1 MDHEN and CDR2 SYDVKM. The junction had 12 bases not matched to a gene; V was cut back by 2 bases and J by 2 bases. The CDR3 contains 19 residues. For the CDR3, the DNA is TGTGCCAGCAGTTTAGTGGACATAACCGGGACTAGCGCCTACAATGAGCAGTTCTTC. This encodes CASSLVDITGTSAYNEQFF. Looking up the rest from reference TRBV28 and TRBJ2-1 gives the full variable domain: DVKVTQSSRYLVKRTGEKVFLECVQDMDHENMFWYRQDPGLGLRLIYFSYDVKMKEKGDIPEGYSVSREKKERFSLILESASTNQTSMYLCASSLVDITGTSAYNEQFFGPGTRLTVL.

The V call is TRBV24-1, the J call TRBJ2-7, with D unclear. CDR1 KGHDR and CDR2 SFDVKD come from the germline V gene. The CDR3 spans 15 residues. V shed 5 bases and J shed 3 bases, with 16 bases lying between them. The CDR3 DNA follows: TGTGCCACCAGTGTGGCCCCCGAGGCGGACTACGAGCAGTACTTC. Its protein product is CATSVAPEADYEQYF.

The chain has TRBV5-4 and TRBJ2-7; TRBD2 is a possible D gene (6 bases). V was clipped by 4 bases and J by 0 bases, with 17 bases between them. The CDR3 sequence is 16 residues long. The germline CDR1 and CDR2 sequences are SGHNT and YYREEE (reference sequence). Here the CDR3 DNA reads TGTGCCAGCAGCGCAGGGACTTCCCCAAGCTCCTACGAGCAGTACTTC. Amino acids: CASSAGTSPSSYEQYF.

The V and J genes are TRBV15 and TRBJ2-1; 8 bases map to TRBD2. Germline trimming cut 4 bases from V and 0 bases from J; bases unmatched to any gene: 8. The CDR3 is 17 amino acids. Per germline, CDR1 LNHNV and CDR2 YYDKDF (reference sequence). CDR3 in DNA: TGTGCCACCAGCACCCAGCGGGGGTCCTACTCCTACAATGAGCAGTTCTTC. Translated: CATSTQRGSYSYNEQFF.

CDR3 sequence reads: CASSTSGRAPDTQYF. DNA for the CDR3: TGTGCCAGTAGTACCAGCGGGAGGGCCCCAGATACGCAGTATTTT. The V gene is TRBV19, the J gene TRBJ2-3; 10 positions agree with TRBD2. V trimming: 4 bases; J trimming: 4 bases; junction bases outside the gene matches: 5. The CDR3 is 15 amino acids. CDR1 and CDR2 (germline): LNHDA, SQIVND (reference sequence). The full variable domain, completed using reference TRBV19 and TRBJ2-3, is DGGITQSPKYLFRKEGQNVTLSCEQNLNHDAMYWYRQDPGQGLRLIYYSQIVNDFQKGDIAEGYSVSREKKESFPLTVTSAQKNPTAFYLCASSTSGRAPDTQYFGPGTRLTVL.

The rearrangement joins TRBV6-5 to TRBJ2-1; 10 bases line up with TRBD2. CDR3 size: 13 residues. Germline loops: CDR1 MNHEY, CDR2 SVGAGI. Trimming cost V 2 bases and J 16 bases; bases outside gene matches: 8. CDR3 region: CASSYGTSAGKFF. The CDR3 DNA follows: TGTGCCAGCAGTTACGGGACTAGCGCCGGAAAATTCTTC.

The rearrangement links TRBV18 to TRBJ1-1; D might be TRBD1 (5 bases). The germline V and J ends were trimmed by 3 bases and 4 bases, with 9 bases remaining between them. The V gene's germline CDR1 is KGHSH and CDR2 LQKENI. The CDR3 has 13 residues. CDR3 loop: CASSPRGATEAFF. The CDR3 nucleotides are TGTGCCAGCTCACCGCGAGGGGCCACTGAAGCTTTCTTT.

This chain uses TRBV19 with TRBJ2-7; D unclear. This CDR3 is built from 13 residues. Looked up from germline, CDR1 is LNHDA and CDR2 is SQIVND (reference sequence). V shed 1 base and J shed 2 bases, with 6 bases lying between them. The CDR3 region has the DNA TGTGCCAGTAGTATAGGACCAACCTACGAGCAGTACTTC. Amino acid sequence: CASSIGPTYEQYF.

V usage is TRBV7-2 and J usage is TRBJ2-2; weak D call: TRBD2 (5 bases). Trimming took 1 base from V and 7 from J, leaving 10 bases between them. This CDR3 spans 14 amino acids. From germline, CDR1 is SGHTA and CDR2 FQGNSA. CDR3 protein: CASSLVDYLGELFF. Written as DNA, the CDR3 is TGTGCCAGCAGCTTAGTCGACTACCTCGGGGAGCTGTTTTTT.

The rearrangement joins TRBV30 to TRBJ1-2; D is unresolved. Looked up from germline, CDR1 is GTSNPN and CDR2 is SVGIG (reference sequence). CDR3 length: 13 amino acids. V was shortened by 5 bases and J by 1 base, with 11 bases between the two germline ends. Written as DNA, the CDR3 is TGTGCCTGGGGCGTGGGATATAACTATGGCTACACCTTC. Its protein is CAWGVGYNYGYTF. Supplemented by reference TRBV30 and TRBJ1-2, the full variable domain reads SQTIHQWPATLVQPVGSPLSLECTVEGTSNPNLYWYRQAAGRGLQLLFYSVGIGQISSEVPQNLSASRPQDRQFILSSKKLLLSDSGFYLCAWGVGYNYGYTFGSGTRLTVV.